The clone carrying this TCR beta chain came up many times. Its antigen is unidentified. Per germline, CDR1 ENHRY and CDR2 SYGVKD. This CDR3 is 15 amino acids long. Germline trimming cut 4 bases from V and 5 bases from J; bases unmatched to any gene: 2. The sample originates from a study of glioma-infiltrating T cells. Study results and caveats: Tissue and blood shared very few CDR3 sequences. Gliomas, especially low-grade, showed above-expected tissue-blood divergence; non-neoplastic patients showed below.

The iRepertoire nested amplicon-rescue multiplex PCR amplified TCR alpha and beta CDR3s from RNA. In TCRdb, the multiplex PCR reads were re-called with MiXCR into one record per CDR3 protein. The sample includes about 200,000 distinct CDR3 sequences, roughly a third of them seen just once. The chain joins TRBV10-3 to TRBJ2-1, with 13 bases fitting TRBD2. The sequencing input was glioma tissue, nonneoplastic brain tissue, or PBMCs (not recorded which). The receptor was derived from a human donor with low-grade glioma or glioblastoma, undergoing nonglioma brain surgery, or in good health (not recorded which). The CDR3 loop is CAISGTSGSHNEQFF. In nucleotides, the CDR3 is TGTGCCATCAGTGGGACTAGCGGGAGTCACAATGAGCAGTTCTTC.